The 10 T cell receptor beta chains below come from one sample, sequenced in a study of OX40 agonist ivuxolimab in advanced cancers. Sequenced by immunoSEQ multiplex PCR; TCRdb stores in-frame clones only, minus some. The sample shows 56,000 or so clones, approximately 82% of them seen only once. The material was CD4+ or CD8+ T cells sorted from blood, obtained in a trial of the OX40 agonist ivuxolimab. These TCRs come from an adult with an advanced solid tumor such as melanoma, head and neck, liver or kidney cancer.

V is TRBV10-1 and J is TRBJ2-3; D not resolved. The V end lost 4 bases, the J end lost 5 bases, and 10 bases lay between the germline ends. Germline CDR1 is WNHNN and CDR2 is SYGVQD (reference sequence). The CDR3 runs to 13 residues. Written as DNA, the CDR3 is TGCGCCAGCAGTGGGACCTCAGGAGATACGCAGTATTTT. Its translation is CASSGTSGDTQYF.

The CDR3 loop reads CASRAGTGFGYTF. CDR3 nucleotide sequence: TGTGCCAGCAGGGCCGGGACAGGGTTTGGCTACACCTTC. The rearrangement joins TRBV6-5 to TRBJ1-2; 9 nucleotides match TRBD1. The V and J ends lost 6 bases and 7 bases, in that order; junction bases with no gene match: 6. Germline CDR1 MNHEY, CDR2 SVGAGI. The CDR3 length is 13 residues.

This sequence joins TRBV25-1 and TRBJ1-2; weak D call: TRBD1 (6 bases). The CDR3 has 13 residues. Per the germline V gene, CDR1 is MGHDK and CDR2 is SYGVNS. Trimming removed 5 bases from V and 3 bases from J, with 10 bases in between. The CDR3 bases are TGTGCCAGCAGTTTCGACAGGTACTATGGCTACACCTTC. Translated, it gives CASSFDRYYGYTF.

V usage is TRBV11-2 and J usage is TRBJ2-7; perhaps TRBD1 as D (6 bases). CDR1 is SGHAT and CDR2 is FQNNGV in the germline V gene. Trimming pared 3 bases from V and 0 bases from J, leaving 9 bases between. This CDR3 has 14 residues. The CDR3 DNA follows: TGTGCCAGCAGCTTGGACAGTCTCTCCTACGAGCAGTACTTC. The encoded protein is CASSLDSLSYEQYF.

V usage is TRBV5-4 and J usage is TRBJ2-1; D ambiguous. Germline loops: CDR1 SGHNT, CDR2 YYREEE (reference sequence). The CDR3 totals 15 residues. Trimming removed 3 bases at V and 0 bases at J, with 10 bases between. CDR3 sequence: CASSSDLLSYNEQFF. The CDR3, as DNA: TGTGCCAGCAGCTCCGATCTCCTCTCCTACAATGAGCAGTTCTTC.

The CDR3 loop is CASSRGFDQPQHF. CDR3 nucleotide sequence: TGTGCCAGCAGCCGGGGATTTGATCAGCCCCAGCATTTT. V usage is TRBV14 and J usage is TRBJ1-5; D remains unclear. V was clipped by 4 bases and J by 5 bases, with 9 bases between them. Germline V gives CDR1 SGHDN, CDR2 FVKESK. CDR3 length equals 13 residues.

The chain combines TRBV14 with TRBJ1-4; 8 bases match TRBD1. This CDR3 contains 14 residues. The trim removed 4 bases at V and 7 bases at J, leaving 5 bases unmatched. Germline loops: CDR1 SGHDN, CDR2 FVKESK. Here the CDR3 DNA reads TGTGCCAGCAGCCCCGGGACAGGCCGTGAAAAACTGTTTTTT. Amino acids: CASSPGTGREKLFF.

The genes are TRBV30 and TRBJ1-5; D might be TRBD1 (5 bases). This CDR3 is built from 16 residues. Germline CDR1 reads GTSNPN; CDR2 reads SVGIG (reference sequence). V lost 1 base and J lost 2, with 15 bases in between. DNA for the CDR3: TGTGCCTGGAGTGGGCGGGGACTTGGTGGCAATCAGCCCCAGCATTTT. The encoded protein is CAWSGRGLGGNQPQHF. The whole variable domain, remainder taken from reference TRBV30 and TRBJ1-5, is SQTIHQWPATLVQPVGSPLSLECTVEGTSNPNLYWYRQAAGRGLQLLFYSVGIGQISSEVPQNLSASRPQDRQFILSSKKLLLSDSGFYLCAWSGRGLGGNQPQHFGDGTRLSIL.

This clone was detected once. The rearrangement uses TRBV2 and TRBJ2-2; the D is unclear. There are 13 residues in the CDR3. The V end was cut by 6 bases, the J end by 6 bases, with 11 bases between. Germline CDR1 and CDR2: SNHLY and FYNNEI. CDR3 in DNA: TGTGCCAGCAGCCCAAGTTGGTCCGGGGAGCTGTTTTTT. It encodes CASSPSWSGELFF.

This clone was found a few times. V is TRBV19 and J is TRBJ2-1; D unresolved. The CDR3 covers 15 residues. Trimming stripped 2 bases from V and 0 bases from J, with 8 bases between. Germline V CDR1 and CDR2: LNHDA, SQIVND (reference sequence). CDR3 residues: CASSISRSSYNEQFF. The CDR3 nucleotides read TGTGCCAGTAGTATAAGCAGGAGCTCCTACAATGAGCAGTTCTTC. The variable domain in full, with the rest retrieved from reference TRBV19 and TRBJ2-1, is DGGITQSPKYLFRKEGQNVTLSCEQNLNHDAMYWYRQDPGQGLRLIYYSQIVNDFQKGDIAEGYSVSREKKESFPLTVTSAQKNPTAFYLCASSISRSSYNEQFFGPGTRLTVL.